Shown below are 20 T cell receptor beta chains from a single sample sequenced in a study of Graves' ophthalmopathy and Graves' hyperthyroidism (dated by TCRdb to between 2017 and 2018). The sequencer was an Illumina HiSeq 2000. For repertoire sequencing, the TCR beta CDR3 regions were amplified from RNA transcripts. The first round was an RT-PCR using HTBI primers with the Qiagen OneStep RT-PCR kit, and this first round was followed by a second-round multiplex PCR, then size selection and purification. TCRdb ran its own pipeline on the public reads, namely fastp trimming at Q25 and MiXCR clone calling, and kept in-frame beta chains. A single entry per CDR3 protein holds the most common genes and DNA from its merged rows. The sample table lists under 350,000 distinct CDR3 sequences, roughly 16% of them with a count of one. The top ten constitute approximately 13% of the sample. Sequencing was done on a sample of peripheral blood. Receptors originate from an adult man with Graves' ophthalmopathy.

This clonotype was recorded many times. V and J are TRBV12-3 or TRBV12-4 and TRBJ2-5; D tentatively fits TRBD1 or TRBD2 (5 bases each). Trimming stripped 6 bases from V and 4 bases from J, with 12 bases between. This CDR3 contains 13 residues. CDR3 residues: CASSWDRRETQYF. CDR3 DNA: TGTGCCAGCAGCTGGGACCGTCGAGAGACCCAGTACTTC.

This clonotype came up many times. The chain has TRBV10-3 and TRBJ2-6; D is possibly TRBD2 (6 bases). This CDR3 is 15 amino acids long. Trimming removed 5 bases from V and 0 bases from J, with 8 bases in between. The germline CDR1 and CDR2 sequences are ENHRY and SYGVKD. CDR3 loop: CAISTGDSGANVLTF. The CDR3 nucleotides are TGTGCCATCAGTACGGGGGACTCTGGGGCCAACGTCCTGACTTTC.

V gene TRBV12-3 or TRBV12-4 combines with J gene TRBJ1-1; D is possibly TRBD1 (6 bases). Trimming removed 11 bases at V and 5 bases at J, with 18 bases between. The CDR3 is 13 residues long. Here the CDR3 reads CAGSRGGITEAFF. The CDR3 DNA sequence: TGTGCCGGTTCAAGGGGGGGAATAACTGAAGCTTTCTTT.

This clonotype was picked up many times. The genes are TRBV2 and TRBJ1-1; no reliable D call. The CDR3 is made up of 15 amino acids. Germline CDR1 and CDR2: SNHLY and FYNNEI. Trimming removed 1 base at V and 1 base at J, with 10 bases between. Here the CDR3 reads CASSEDVTPNTEAFF. The DNA of the CDR3 is TGTGCCAGCAGTGAAGACGTGACACCGAACACTGAAGCTTTCTTT.

This clonotype was observed many times. The chain couples TRBV6-2 or TRBV6-3 to TRBJ2-5; D not certain. V lost 7 bases and J lost 5, with 14 bases in between. The V gene's germline CDR1 is MNHEY and CDR2 SVGEGT. The CDR3 length is 13 residues. For the CDR3, the DNA is TGTGCCAGCAAGCGACCGGGCTCGGAGACCCAGTACTTC. Protein sequence: CASKRPGSETQYF.

This clonotype was observed at least ten times. The chain joins TRBV18 to TRBJ2-7; D ambiguous. V lost 2 bases to trimming and J lost 2 bases, with 13 bases between them. CDR1 is KGHSH, CDR2 LQKENI, per germline. The length of the CDR3 is 15 residues. This chain's CDR3 is CASSPEDGSPYEQYF. In DNA form, the CDR3 reads TGTGCCAGCTCACCAGAGGACGGTTCCCCCTACGAGCAGTACTTC.

This clonotype has ten or more counts. The chain carries TRBV28 and TRBJ2-7; 7 nucleotides agree with TRBD1. Losses at the gene ends were 3 bases for V and 12 bases for J; bases not matched to a gene: 8. Germline V gene data show CDR1 as MDHEN and CDR2 as SYDVKM. The CDR3 is made up of 12 amino acids. The CDR3 DNA reads as TGTGCCAGCAGTTTCTACGGACAGGTTGGGTACTTC. Amino acids: CASSFYGQVGYF.

There are many counts of this clonotype. The chain links TRBV5-1 to TRBJ1-1; D is uncertain. Germline V CDR1 and CDR2: SGHRS, YFSETQ. The CDR3 length is 13 residues. The V end lost 3 bases, the J end lost 1 base, and 7 bases lay between the germline ends. The CDR3 nucleotides read TGCGCCAGCAGCTCGCAAAAGAACACTGAAGCTTTCTTT. Translating it yields CASSSQKNTEAFF.

This clonotype was recorded many times. The chain recombines TRBV6-2 or TRBV6-3 with TRBJ1-2; 10 nucleotides line up with TRBD1. The CDR3 extends over 12 amino acids. The trim removed 4 bases at V and 9 bases at J, leaving 2 bases unmatched. Germline V gives CDR1 MNHEY, CDR2 SVGEGT. This CDR3 reads CASSSGQGRYTF. CDR3 DNA sequence: TGTGCCAGCAGTTCGGGACAGGGGCGCTACACCTTC.

This clonotype was detected many times. The CDR3 DNA sequence: TGTGCCAGCTCACTAACTAGCGGGGGTCGCCAAGAGACCCAGTACTTC. It specifies CASSLTSGGRQETQYF. The chain combines TRBV18 with TRBJ2-5, with 11 bases that match TRBD2. The V gene end was trimmed by 4 bases and the J gene end by 1 base; junction bases not matched to a gene: 5. This CDR3 is 16 amino acids long. Germline CDR1 is KGHSH and CDR2 is LQKENI.

This clonotype came up a few times. V and J are TRBV4-1 and TRBJ1-1; 11 bases line up with TRBD1. Germline V gene sequence: CDR1 MGHRA, CDR2 YSYEKL. J lost 6 bases, V lost 5 bases, and 17 bases had no gene match. CDR3 length equals 18 residues. CDR3: CASSETPGWTGGFPEAFF. For the CDR3, the DNA is TGCGCCAGCAGCGAGACCCCGGGGTGGACAGGGGGCTTCCCTGAAGCTTTCTTT.

This clonotype was recorded at least ten times. V is TRBV6-1 and J is TRBJ2-7; the match to TRBD1 covers 7 bases. The germline V gene has CDR1 MNHNS and CDR2 SASEGT. V shed 6 bases, J shed 2 bases, and the junction held 7 bases outside the gene matches. The CDR3 is 14 residues long. The CDR3 sequence is CASRRDRDPYEQYF. DNA for the CDR3: TGTGCCAGCAGACGCGACAGGGACCCCTACGAGCAGTACTTC.

This clonotype was counted at least ten times. The chain employs TRBV4-1 and TRBJ2-5; 7 nucleotides line up with TRBD2. Germline V lookup: CDR1 MGHRA, CDR2 YSYEKL. The junction had 5 bases not matched to a gene; V was cut back by 0 bases and J by 7 bases. The CDR3 consists of 14 residues. CDR3 amino acids: CASSQDPGGRTQYF. Here the CDR3 DNA reads TGCGCCAGCAGCCAAGATCCGGGGGGTAGGACCCAGTACTTC.

This clonotype was counted many times. The chain joins TRBV6-1 to TRBJ1-2, with D possibly being TRBD1 (5 bases). This CDR3 has 12 residues. V was trimmed by 9 bases and J by 1 base, leaving 9 bases between them. Germline V gene sequence: CDR1 MNHNS, CDR2 SASEGT. CDR3 region: CASSRVNYGYTF. In nucleotides, the CDR3 is TGTGCCAGTTCCAGGGTTAACTATGGCTACACCTTC.

This clonotype was picked up many times. The CDR3 region has the DNA TGTGCCAGTAGTATAGATGCAGGGACGAACACTGAAGCTTTCTTT. It encodes CASSIDAGTNTEAFF. The V gene is TRBV19, the J gene TRBJ1-1; a weak D match, TRBD1 (5 bases). CDR3 length: 15 amino acids. Germline V gene lookup returns CDR1 LNHDA and CDR2 SQIVND (reference sequence). V was shortened by 0 bases and J by 1 base, with 9 bases between the two germline ends.

This clonotype showed up many times. V usage is TRBV27 and J usage is TRBJ1-3; perhaps TRBD1 as D (5 bases). Trimming left V 5 bases short and J 1 base short, with 15 bases between. Germline CDR1 reads MNHEY; CDR2 reads SMNVEV (reference sequence). CDR3 length: 16 residues. CDR3 coding DNA: TGTGCCAGCAGTACATTAAGGGGTTTGTCTGGAAACACCATATATTTT. Its translation is CASSTLRGLSGNTIYF.

This clonotype was observed at least ten times. The rearrangement uses TRBV20-1 and TRBJ1-5; no clear D. CDR3 size: 13 residues. CDR1 and CDR2 from the germline V gene are DFQATT and SNEGSKA (reference sequence). V lost 3 bases and J lost 1, with 7 bases in between. CDR3 region: CSASDISNQPQHF. CDR3 nucleotide sequence: TGCAGTGCTAGTGACATCAGCAATCAGCCCCAGCATTTT.

This clonotype was seen many times. The V call is TRBV20-1, the J call TRBJ1-6; D possibly corresponds to TRBD1 (5 bases). Germline lookup yields CDR1 DFQATT and CDR2 SNEGSKA (reference sequence). V lost 5 bases to trimming and J lost 13 bases, with 18 bases between them. This CDR3 is built from 13 residues. The CDR3 spells CSAWGRAGFPLHF. Here the CDR3 DNA reads TGCAGTGCTTGGGGACGGGCTGGATTTCCCCTCCACTTT.

This clonotype showed up many times. The chain joins TRBV6-1 to TRBJ1-6, with D unclear. CDR3 length equals 15 residues. The germline V gene has CDR1 MNHNS and CDR2 SASEGT. V lost 2 bases to trimming and J lost 9 bases, with 14 bases between them. The CDR3 DNA is TGTGCCAGCAGTGAACTAACACCCGGACGTTCACCCCTCCACTTT. Protein sequence: CASSELTPGRSPLHF.

This clonotype was recorded many times. CDR3 coding DNA: TGCGCCAGCAGCCAAGATCGGACAGACCACTACGAGCAGTACTTC. Its translation is CASSQDRTDHYEQYF. The chain employs TRBV4-3 and TRBJ2-7; tentative D call: TRBD1 (6 bases). Germline V lookup: CDR1 LGHNA, CDR2 YSLEER. V was clipped by 0 bases and J by 3 bases, with 12 bases between them. This CDR3 comprises 15 residues.